This T cell receptor (beta chain) was sequenced during a study of T cell repertoires in cytomegalovirus infection. Whole-study context: Both recently identified HLA-C-restricted and well-studied HLA-B-restricted CMV epitopes were used in the study. Indications of both CMV infection and matching HLA type were provided by public TCR beta signatures. Findings and limits, study-wide: Clonotypes of TCR beta that were HLA-C-restricted and CMV-specific dominated the ex vivo response. Pooled public TCR beta family frequency picked out CMV carriers with the relevant HLA.

TCRdb independently ran MiXCR on the reads; one entry per CDR3 protein. The sample shows fewer than 900,000 distinct CDR3 sequences, roughly 28% of them seen only once. Regarding this clonotype: What it recognizes is unknown.

V lost 2 bases, J lost 2 bases, and 10 bases lay in between. Germline V gene lookup returns CDR1 SGHVS and CDR2 FQNEAQ. The CDR3 is made up of 15 amino acids. The chain links TRBV7-8 to TRBJ1-3; the D gene is possibly TRBD1 (5 bases). The clonotype was recovered from a human donor in good health (CMV status not recorded). Some clones in this sample may be carry-over from other donors' samples. Here the sequenced sample was cultured CD8+ T cells from PBMCs, taken from culture after CMV antigen stimulation. CDR3 sequence reads: CASSLLRGAGNTIYF. In DNA form, the CDR3 reads TGTGCCAGCAGCTTACTTCGGGGGGCTGGAAACACCATATATTTT. Using reference TRBV7-8 and TRBJ1-3 for the parts outside the CDR3, the full variable domain is GAGVSQSPRYKVAKRGQDVALRCDPISGHVSLFWYQQALGQGPEFLTYFQNEAQLDKSGLPSDRFFAERPEGSVSTLKIQRTQQEDSAVYLCASSLLRGAGNTIYFGEGSWLTVV.